The clone carrying this T cell receptor (beta chain) occurred a few times. Its antigen is unidentified. This specimen comes from a study of T-cell memory formation after mild COVID-19. Overall study: Largely, TCR clusters stayed within a single donor. Study-wide findings and caveats: Among contracting clones, CD4+ were mainly CM/EM and CD8+ enriched in EMRA. Clones that got smaller from day 15 to 85 had even CD4/CD8, while clones growing later tipped toward CD4+.

The length of the CDR3 is 13 residues. Trimming removed 6 bases at V and 8 bases at J, with 14 bases between. Germline lookup yields CDR1 MNHEY and CDR2 SVGAGI. 5'RACE with constant-segment primers built TCRalpha and TCRbeta cDNA libraries with UMIs. TCRdb re-called the 5' RACE reads with MiXCR, one entry per CDR3 protein. The sample records 270,000 or so distinct CDR3 sequences, more than 15% being singletons. The rearrangement uses TRBV6-5 and TRBJ1-5; D uncertain. This clonotype was obtained from a man between 18 and 29 years old who had mild COVID-19 (a few samples of this study predate the infection). Cell type and time point are not known. Sequenced material: PBMCs or a T cell subset sorted from them (not recorded which). In DNA form, the CDR3 reads TGTGCCAGCAGGGCGGCCCTCCTAGAGCCCCAGCATTTT. It encodes CASRAALLEPQHF.